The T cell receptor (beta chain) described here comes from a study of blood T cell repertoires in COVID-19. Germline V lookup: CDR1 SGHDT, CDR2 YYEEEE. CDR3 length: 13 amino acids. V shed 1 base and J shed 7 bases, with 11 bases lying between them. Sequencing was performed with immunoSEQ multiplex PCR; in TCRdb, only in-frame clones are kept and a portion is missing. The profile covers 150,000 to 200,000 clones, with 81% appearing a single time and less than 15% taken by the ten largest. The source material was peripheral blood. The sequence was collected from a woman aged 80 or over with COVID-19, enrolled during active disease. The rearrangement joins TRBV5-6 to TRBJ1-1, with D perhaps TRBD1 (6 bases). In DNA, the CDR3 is TGTGCCAGCAGCTTGCGGGACACCCTTGAAGCTTTCTTT. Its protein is CASSLRDTLEAFF.